The clone carrying this T cell receptor (beta chain) was detected many times. Its antigen is as yet unknown. This specimen comes from a study of spatial heterogeneity in lung cancer. General study results and limits: Blood carried ubiquitous expanded tumor TCRs more at resection than follow-up.

V shed 0 bases, J shed 3 bases, and the junction held 12 bases outside the gene matches. CDR1 and CDR2 from the germline V gene are MGHRA and YSYEKL. The CDR3 totals 18 residues. TCRdb processed the 5' RACE reads anew with MiXCR; each CDR3 protein has one entry. Of roughly 79,000 distinct CDR3 sequences detected, 8% appear once; the ten largest clones hold 6.8%. The time point: sample taken at primary tumor resection. This chain joins TRBV4-1 and TRBJ1-2, with 8 bases aligning to TRBD1. This sequence was found in a male donor with early-stage non-small cell lung cancer. Sequencing was performed on PBMCs, taken at surgery. The CDR3 DNA follows: TGCGCCAGCAGCCAAGATCCGACAGGGGCCTCGACATACTATGGCTACACCTTC. It yields the protein CASSQDPTGASTYYGYTF.